One sample yielded the 30 T cell receptor beta chains listed below, sequenced in a study of T-cell reconstitution after alpha-beta-depleted transplantation in children. A library of TCRbeta sequences, prepared with unique molecular identifiers, was generated. Each CDR3 protein is one row after TCRdb ran MiXCR on the PCR reads. The sample holds some 600,000 distinct CDR3 sequences; roughly 15% are singletons and the top ten take 0.85% to 1.3%. This specimen consisted of PBMCs from the stem cell graft donor, obtained from the stem cell graft. The receptor set was obtained from a human donor who donated a stem cell graft to a child with acute myeloid leukemia.

The rearrangement joins TRBV7-9 to TRBJ2-7; 10 bases match TRBD1. V dropped 5 bases and J dropped 5; count of bases not matched to a gene: 12. Per the germline V gene, CDR1 is SEHNR and CDR2 is FQNEAQ (reference sequence). The CDR3 extends over 16 amino acids. DNA for the CDR3: TGTGCCAGCAGCCCACAACAAGGGACAGGGGATCACGAGCAGTACTTC. Amino acids: CASSPQQGTGDHEQYF.

The chain has TRBV11-2 and TRBJ2-6; D might be TRBD1 or TRBD2, each matching 6 bases. Germline CDR1 reads SGHAT; CDR2 reads FQNNGV. V lost 5 bases to trimming and J lost 3 bases, with 17 bases between them. This CDR3 is 17 amino acids long. Here the CDR3 DNA reads TGTGCCAGCAGCCCCCTGAAGGGGGGCGGTGGGGCCAACGTCCTGACTTTC. Protein: CASSPLKGGGGANVLTF.

This clonotype has ten or more counts. J is TRBJ2-3 and V is TRBV20-1, with 8 nucleotides matching TRBD2. Germline CDR1 and CDR2: DFQATT and SNEGSKA (reference sequence). The junction had 5 bases not matched to a gene; V was cut back by 6 bases and J by 0 bases. This CDR3 is built from 14 residues. CDR3 sequence (DNA): TGCAGTGCACTCGTAGCGGGGAGCACAGATACGCAGTATTTT. Its translation: CSALVAGSTDTQYF.

This clonotype was seen a few times. The chain combines TRBV7-2 with TRBJ1-5, with D uncertain. CDR1 and CDR2 (germline): SGHTA, FQGNSA. The V end was cut by 2 bases, the J end by 6 bases, with 8 bases between. The CDR3 extends over 13 amino acids. The CDR3 spells CASSLQKGQPQHF. CDR3 nucleotide sequence: TGTGCCAGCAGCTTACAGAAGGGTCAGCCCCAGCATTTT.

This clonotype occurred many times. V and J are TRBV25-1 and TRBJ2-1; 10 positions agree with TRBD1. Germline trimming cut 4 bases from V and 7 bases from J; bases unmatched to any gene: 10. Germline values: CDR1 MGHDK, CDR2 SYGVNS. This CDR3 contains 16 residues. The CDR3 region is CASSARTGGQWNEQFF. The CDR3 DNA reads as TGTGCCAGCAGTGCCCGGACAGGGGGACAGTGGAATGAGCAGTTCTTC.

This chain uses TRBV7-9 with TRBJ1-1, with TRBD1 as a possible D gene (5 bases). This CDR3 is 14 amino acids long. V was trimmed by 1 base and J by 4 bases, leaving 10 bases between them. CDR1 is SEHNR and CDR2 is FQNEAQ in the germline V gene (reference sequence). The CDR3 coding sequence is TGTGCCAGCAGCTTAGTAGGGGAGATCACTGAAGCTTTCTTT. Translation: CASSLVGEITEAFF.

In this sample, this clonotype turned up many times. This chain joins TRBV7-2 and TRBJ1-6; D remains unclear. The germline CDR1 and CDR2 sequences are SGHTA and FQGNSA. The V and J ends lost 1 base and 8 bases respectively, with 12 bases between them. The CDR3 extends over 15 amino acids. The CDR3 DNA reads as TGTGCCAGCAGCTTAGGGCAGGACCTCGATTCACCCCTCCACTTT. This gives the protein CASSLGQDLDSPLHF.

This clonotype showed up many times. This sequence joins TRBV6-1 and TRBJ1-2; TRBD1 is a possible D gene (6 bases). Germline V lookup: CDR1 MNHNS, CDR2 SASEGT. Trimming stripped 6 bases from V and 8 bases from J, with 16 bases between. The CDR3 sequence is 13 residues long. The CDR3 DNA reads TGTGCCAGCAGAAACCTTACAGGGATCGGCTACACCTTC. It yields the protein CASRNLTGIGYTF.

The chain carries TRBV20-1 and TRBJ1-4; D not resolved. The CDR3 has 14 residues. CDR1 and CDR2 (germline): DFQATT, SNEGSKA (reference sequence). Trimming shortened V by 2 bases and J by 5 bases, and 12 bases separated the two germline ends. The CDR3 loop reads CSARKTGRNEKLFF. In DNA form, the CDR3 reads TGCAGTGCTAGAAAGACTGGCCGGAATGAAAAACTGTTTTTT.

Many counts were recorded for this clonotype. The chain employs TRBV9 and TRBJ1-6; possibly TRBD1 for D (6 bases). Germline CDR1 reads SGDLS; CDR2 reads YYNGEE. V was clipped by 0 bases and J by 10 bases, with 17 bases between them. The CDR3 totals 16 residues. The CDR3 DNA reads as TGTGCCAGCAGCGTAGCTAGGGGGGTCACTGACTCACCCCTCCACTTT. Translated, it gives CASSVARGVTDSPLHF.

The V call is TRBV7-9, the J call TRBJ2-7; D gene ambiguous. Germline CDR1 SEHNR, CDR2 FQNEAQ (reference sequence). The CDR3 sequence is 13 residues long. Trimming took off 3 bases at V and 5 bases at J, with 11 bases between the two ends. The CDR3 nucleotides are TGTGCCAGCAGCTTCGGCGGTGGCGACGAGCAGTACGTC. Amino acids: CASSFGGGDEQYV.

This clonotype has more than one count but fewer than ten. The chain couples TRBV29-1 to TRBJ2-2; D call uncertain. Deletions cut 0 bases from V and 6 bases from J, with 14 bases between. Germline loops: CDR1 SQVTM, CDR2 ANQGSEA. There are 15 residues in the CDR3. DNA for the CDR3: TGCAGCGTTGAAGAAACTGGCAGTAAGCCCGGGGAGCTGTTTTTT. It codes for CSVEETGSKPGELFF.

Note on this clonotype: Just one base apart from a much larger clone, this may be a read error. The chain has TRBV7-2 and TRBJ2-3; D call uncertain. This CDR3 is 11 amino acids long. Germline loops: CDR1 SGHTA, CDR2 FQGNSA. V shed 4 bases and J shed 7 bases, with 6 bases lying between them. Here the CDR3 DNA reads TGTGCCAGCAGCTGCAGCTATACGCAGTATTTT. Translation gives CASSCSYTQYF.

This sequence joins TRBV28 and TRBJ2-3; D ambiguous. The CDR3 spans 11 residues. Looked up from germline, CDR1 is MDHEN and CDR2 is SYDVKM. V gave up 3 bases and J gave up 12 bases, with 10 bases separating them. CDR3 loop: CASSFRAGQYF. In DNA, the CDR3 is TGTGCCAGCAGTTTCCGGGCCGGACAGTATTTT.

This clonotype was seen ten or more times. The chain recombines TRBV20-1 with TRBJ2-5, with D maybe TRBD1 (6 bases). V lost 0 bases to trimming and J lost 1 base, with 12 bases between them. Germline V gene sequence: CDR1 DFQATT, CDR2 SNEGSKA (reference sequence). This CDR3 is 15 amino acids long. The CDR3 spells CSAREHRVGQETQYF. The CDR3 DNA sequence: TGCAGTGCTAGAGAGCACAGGGTTGGCCAAGAGACCCAGTACTTC.

The J gene is TRBJ2-5, the V gene TRBV24-1; D might be TRBD1 or TRBD2, each matching 5 bases. The CDR3 sequence is 14 residues long. Deletions cut 4 bases from V and 5 bases from J, with 13 bases between. Germline V gene data show CDR1 as KGHDR and CDR2 as SFDVKD. In DNA, the CDR3 is TGTGCCACCAGTGAAGCCGGGACCCATGAGACCCAGTACTTC. Translated: CATSEAGTHETQYF.

There are many counts of this clonotype. Written as DNA, the CDR3 is TGTGCCAGCAGCGTAGCATCCAGGGGTGGTGAGCAGTTCTTC. Its protein is CASSVASRGGEQFF. The chain has TRBV9 and TRBJ2-1; a weak D match, TRBD1 (6 bases). The CDR3 runs to 14 residues. Trimming stripped 0 bases from V and 9 bases from J, with 13 bases between. Germline loops: CDR1 SGDLS, CDR2 YYNGEE.

In nucleotides, the CDR3 is TGTGCCAGCAGCTTAATCTCGCCTAGCGGGGGAGAAGAGACCCAGTACTTC. It is translated as CASSLISPSGGEETQYF. V is TRBV11-2 and J is TRBJ2-5; 10 nucleotides agree with TRBD2. CDR1 and CDR2 (germline): SGHAT, FQNNGV. The V segment lost 2 bases and the J segment 3 bases; nucleotides outside the gene matches: 9. The CDR3 is made up of 17 amino acids.

The rearrangement uses TRBV7-2 and TRBJ1-6; 7 bases are shared with TRBD1. From germline, CDR1 is SGHTA and CDR2 FQGNSA. V gave up 10 bases and J gave up 9 bases; unmatched junction bases: 9. The CDR3 covers 13 residues. In DNA, the CDR3 is TGTGCCACGACAGGGAGAACTAGTTCACCCCTCCACTTT. Its translation is CATTGRTSSPLHF.

The chain uses TRBV7-2 and TRBJ1-6, with TRBD1 matching over 9 bases. There are 15 residues in the CDR3. Germline loops: CDR1 SGHTA, CDR2 FQGNSA. V was clipped by 0 bases and J by 12 bases; unmatched bases: 6. This chain's CDR3 is CASSLAPDRGVPLHF. Written as DNA, the CDR3 is TGTGCCAGCAGCTTAGCCCCAGACAGGGGGGTACCCCTCCACTTT. The full variable domain, its missing parts supplied by reference TRBV7-2 and TRBJ1-6, is GAGVSQSPSNKVTEKGKDVELRCDPISGHTALYWYRQSLGQGLEFLIYFQGNSAPDKSGLPSDRFSAERTGGSVSTLTIQRTQQEDSAVYLCASSLAPDRGVPLHFGNGTRLTVT.

This clonotype was observed many times. The rearrangement uses TRBV20-1 and TRBJ2-3, with D unresolved. Trimming left V 5 bases short and J 7 bases short, with 10 bases between. CDR3 size: 11 residues. CDR1 DFQATT and CDR2 SNEGSKA come from the germline V gene (reference sequence). The CDR3 DNA reads as TGCAGTGCTCTATATGACAATACGCAGTATTTT. Its protein is CSALYDNTQYF.

This clonotype was counted many times. This chain links TRBV29-1 with TRBJ1-4; D is unresolved. CDR1 is SQVTM and CDR2 is ANQGSEA in the germline V gene. This CDR3 contains 14 residues. The ends were cut back, 0 bases at V and 5 bases at J, with 10 bases in the middle. The CDR3 region is CSVEEVGSNEKLFF. CDR3 nucleotide sequence: TGCAGCGTTGAAGAAGTGGGTTCGAATGAAAAACTGTTTTTT.

This clonotype appeared a few times. The chain couples TRBV10-3 to TRBJ2-7; D ambiguous. The germline CDR1 and CDR2 sequences are ENHRY and SYGVKD. The length of the CDR3 is 13 residues. The ends were cut back, 3 bases at V and 3 bases at J, with 9 bases in the middle. CDR3 coding DNA: TGTGCCATCAGTGAAGAGCCCCGCTACGAGCAGTACGTC. Its translation: CAISEEPRYEQYV.

Details on this clonotype: A read error may be the cause here, since a much bigger clone is one base away. The V and J genes are TRBV9 and TRBJ2-5; TRBD2 matches at 9 bases. Germline CDR1 SGDLS, CDR2 YYNGEE. This CDR3 is built from 16 residues. CDR3 region: CASSVRDSGGPETQDF. Here the CDR3 DNA reads TGTGCCAGCAGCGTAAGGGATAGCGGGGGACCAGAGACCCAGGACTTC.

The chain links TRBV25-1 to TRBJ1-2; D not resolved. Germline CDR1 and CDR2: MGHDK and SYGVNS. V lost 5 bases, J lost 1 base, and 11 bases lay in between. CDR3 length: 14 amino acids. CDR3 DNA sequence: TGTGCCAGCAGTACACCAGAAGATAACTATGGCTACACCTTC. Translated: CASSTPEDNYGYTF.

The rearrangement joins TRBV3-1 to TRBJ2-1; the D is unclear. Trimming stripped 1 base from V and 1 base from J, with 14 bases between. The CDR3 has 17 amino acids. Germline CDR1 LGHDT, CDR2 YNNKEL (reference sequence). The DNA for the CDR3 is TGTGCCAGCAGCCAAGTTCTTGTGTCTAGTTCCTACAATGAGCAGTTCTTC. This gives the protein CASSQVLVSSSYNEQFF.

This clonotype came up a few times. The rearrangement links TRBV7-3 to TRBJ2-3; TRBD2 is a possible D gene (7 bases). In germline, CDR1 is SGHTA, CDR2 FQGTGA. The CDR3 length is 17 residues. V lost 1 base, J lost 2 bases, and 16 bases lay in between. CDR3 in DNA: TGTGCCAGCAGCTTAAGATATCGGGGGGCTCCCACAGATACGCAGTATTTT. Protein: CASSLRYRGAPTDTQYF.

In this sample, this clonotype turned up many times. The J gene is TRBJ2-3, the V gene TRBV20-1; 7 nucleotides line up with TRBD2. The CDR3 extends over 14 amino acids. The V and J ends lost 0 bases and 6 bases, in that order; junction bases with no gene match: 6. Germline CDR1 and CDR2: DFQATT and SNEGSKA (reference sequence). This CDR3 is CSARERRGWDTQYF. For the CDR3, the DNA is TGCAGTGCTAGAGAAAGGCGGGGGTGGGATACGCAGTATTTT.

This clonotype was seen ten or more times. The chain combines TRBV12-3 or TRBV12-4 with TRBJ2-5, with D maybe TRBD2 (5 bases). This CDR3 contains 14 residues. Deletions cut 6 bases from V and 7 bases from J, with 18 bases between. In nucleotides, the CDR3 is TGTGCCAGCAGCCCTGGGATTTGGGCGGGGACCCAGTACTTC. Translating it yields CASSPGIWAGTQYF.

The chain has TRBV5-1 and TRBJ2-7, with no clear D. The CDR3 is 15 residues long. Germline loops: CDR1 SGHRS, CDR2 YFSETQ. The ends were cut back, 0 bases at V and 2 bases at J, with 12 bases in the middle. CDR3 protein: CASSLGVARPYEQYF. The CDR3 bases are TGCGCCAGCAGCTTGGGAGTTGCCCGCCCCTACGAGCAGTACTTC.